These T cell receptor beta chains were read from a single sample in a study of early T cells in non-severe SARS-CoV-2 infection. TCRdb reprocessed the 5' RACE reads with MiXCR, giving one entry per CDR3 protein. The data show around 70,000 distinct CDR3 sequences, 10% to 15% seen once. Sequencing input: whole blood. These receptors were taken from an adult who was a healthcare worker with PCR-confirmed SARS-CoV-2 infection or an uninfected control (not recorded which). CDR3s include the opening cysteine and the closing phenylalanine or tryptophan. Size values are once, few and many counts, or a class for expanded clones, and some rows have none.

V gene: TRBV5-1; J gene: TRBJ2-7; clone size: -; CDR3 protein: CASSQTGTGVPWAF
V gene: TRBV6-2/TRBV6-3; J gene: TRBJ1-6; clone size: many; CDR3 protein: CASSSHPDRVGSPLHF
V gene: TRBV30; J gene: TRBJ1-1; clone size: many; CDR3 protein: CASSIGKTGREAFF
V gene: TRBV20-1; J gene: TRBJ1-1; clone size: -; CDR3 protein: CSASKGDTEAFF
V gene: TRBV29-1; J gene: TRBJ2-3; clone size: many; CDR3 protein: CSVEELQGYTQYF
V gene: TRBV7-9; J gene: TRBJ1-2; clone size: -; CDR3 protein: CASIQTNIPYGYTF
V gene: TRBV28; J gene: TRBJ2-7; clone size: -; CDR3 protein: CASSSPGGTHYEQYF
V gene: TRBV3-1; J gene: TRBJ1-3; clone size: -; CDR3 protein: CASSQEGAGNTIYF
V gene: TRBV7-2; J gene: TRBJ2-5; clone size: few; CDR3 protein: CASSLREETQYF
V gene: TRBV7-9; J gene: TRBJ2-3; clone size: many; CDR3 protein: CASSPRTAYGDTQYF
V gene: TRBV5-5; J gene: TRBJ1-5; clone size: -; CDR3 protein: CASSWGPDNQPQHF
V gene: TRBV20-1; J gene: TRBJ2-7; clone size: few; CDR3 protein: CSARDPGQGPYEQYF
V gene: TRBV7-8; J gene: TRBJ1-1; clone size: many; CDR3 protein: CASSLADRGRTEAFF
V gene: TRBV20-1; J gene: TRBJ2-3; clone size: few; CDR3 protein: CSAGGRQGADTQYF
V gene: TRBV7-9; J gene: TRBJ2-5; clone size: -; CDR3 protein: CASSPRTDPETQYF
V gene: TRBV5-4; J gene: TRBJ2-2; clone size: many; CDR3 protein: CASSLAENTGELFF
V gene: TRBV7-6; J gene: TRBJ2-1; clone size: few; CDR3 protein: CASSLFSGGVYEQFF
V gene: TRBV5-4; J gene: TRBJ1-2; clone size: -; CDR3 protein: CASSPRTGTSYGYTF
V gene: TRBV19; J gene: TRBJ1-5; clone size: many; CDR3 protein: CASTDTGGQASNQPQHF
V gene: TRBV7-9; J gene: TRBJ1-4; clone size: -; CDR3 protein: CASSAKTGRNEKLFF
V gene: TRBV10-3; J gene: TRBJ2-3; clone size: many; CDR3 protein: CAISRTGGASDTQYF
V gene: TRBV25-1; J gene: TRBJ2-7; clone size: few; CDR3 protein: CASSEPGETYEQYF
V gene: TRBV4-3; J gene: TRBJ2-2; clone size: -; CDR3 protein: CASSLGRGTTGELFF
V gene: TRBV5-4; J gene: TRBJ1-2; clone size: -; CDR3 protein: CASSPPTGDGYTF
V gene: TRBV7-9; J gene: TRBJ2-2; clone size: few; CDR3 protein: CASRTGTANTGELFF
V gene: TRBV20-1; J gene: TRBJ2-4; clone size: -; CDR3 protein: CSASQGPGNIQYF
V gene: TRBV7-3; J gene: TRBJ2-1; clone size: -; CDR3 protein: CASSPQSGTDEQFF
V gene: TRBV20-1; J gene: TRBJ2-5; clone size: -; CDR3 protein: CSAILSGRGTVRAQYF
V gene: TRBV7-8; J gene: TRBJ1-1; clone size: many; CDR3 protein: CASSQYRDRPTGFF
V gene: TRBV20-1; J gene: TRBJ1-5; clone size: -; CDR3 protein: CSAGAGRNQPQHF
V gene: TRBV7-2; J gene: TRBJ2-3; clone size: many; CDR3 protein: CASSLALLAGGSDTQYF
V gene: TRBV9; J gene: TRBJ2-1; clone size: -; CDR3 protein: CASSVELGGREQFF
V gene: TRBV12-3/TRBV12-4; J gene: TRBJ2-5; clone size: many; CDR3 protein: CASSSAGFETQYF